The T cell receptor beta chain under discussion was sequenced for a study of tumor and adjacent non-tumor tissue in lung cancer. The template was RNA from unsorted bulk tissue. Chemotherapy-naive patients with new lung cancer underwent thoracic surgery in China, August–late 2014. The study, taken as a whole, reports: Compared with tumor, normal lung showed significantly lower TCR diversity. Higher tumor TCR diversity was associated with shorter survival.

TCRbeta libraries were built with three rounds of nested PCR, modified from ARM-PCR. TCRdb reprocessed the multiplex PCR reads via MiXCR and lists one record per CDR3 protein. The data hold under 150,000 distinct CDR3 sequences, with about 71% observed a single time. Germline V gene sequence: CDR1 DFQATT, CDR2 SNEGSKA (reference sequence). There are 14 residues in the CDR3. Regarding this clonotype: The antigen is unknown. At one end the junction does not follow the germline gene, possibly because of a read error.

The chain links TRBV20-1 to TRBJ2-2, with D tentatively TRBD2 (5 bases). The sequence was collected from a man between 60 and 70 years old with small cell lung cancer. Sequenced sample: lung tumor tissue. Here the CDR3 reads CSARDLVTAGELFF. CDR3 bases: TGCAGTGCTAGAGATCTAGTAACGGCCGGGGAACTGTTTTTT.